Sequencing of this T cell receptor beta chain was carried out in a study of blood T cell repertoires in COVID-19. Study background: COVID-19 samples collected from the United States, Italy and Spain covered acute and convalescent phases. In each case, the material was cDNA or gDNA derived from T cells, B-cell-depleted T cells, or PBMCs.

Trimming left V 4 bases short and J 3 bases short, with 7 bases between. Per germline, CDR1 LNHDA and CDR2 SQIVND (reference sequence). The CDR3 totals 13 residues. The data were produced by immunoSEQ multiplex PCR, yet TCRdb's version contains in-frame clones alone and is incomplete. The sample holds around 50,000 clones; roughly nine tenths are singletons and the top ten take less than 8%. This clone occurred once. V gene TRBV19 combines with J gene TRBJ1-5; D unresolved. The sample consisted of peripheral blood. This clonotype originated in a man between 70 and 80 years old with active COVID-19. CDR3 coding DNA: TGTGCCAGTAGTACCCAGATCAATCAGCCCCAGCATTTT. The encoded protein is CASSTQINQPQHF.